Each of the 7 T cell receptor beta chains below was sequenced from the same sample in a study of PD-L1 blockade in urothelial cancer. Sequencing used immunoSEQ multiplex PCR; TCRdb keeps in-frame clones, though not all of them. The sample has 20,000 to 25,000 clones; about four fifths are singletons. Time point: peripheral blood 6 weeks after treatment start. Specimen: PBMCs, collected around atezolizumab (anti-PD-L1) treatment. The receptors here all came from a man aged 65-85 years with urothelial cancer.

The chain couples TRBV5-4 to TRBJ2-1; TRBD2 matches at 7 bases. The CDR3 consists of 16 residues. Germline CDR1 and CDR2: SGHNT and YYREEE (reference sequence). Trimming took 4 bases from V and 7 from J; bases not matched to a gene: 14. The CDR3 reads CASSHERGKDGNEQFF. The CDR3 nucleotides are TGTGCCAGCAGCCACGAGCGGGGCAAAGACGGGAATGAGCAGTTCTTC.

J is TRBJ1-1 and V is TRBV19; D is uncertain. Germline CDR1 reads LNHDA; CDR2 reads SQIVND (reference sequence). The V gene lost 7 bases and the J gene lost 0 bases, with 15 bases spanning the gap. This CDR3 region has 15 residues. The CDR3 bases are TGTGCCAGTACCACCGGGATTGGGGTGAACACTGAAGCTTTCTTT. It yields the protein CASTTGIGVNTEAFF.

J is TRBJ2-1 and V is TRBV27; D perhaps matches TRBD2 (6 bases). The CDR3 runs to 15 residues. Trimming removed 2 bases from V and 0 bases from J, with 8 bases in between. Germline CDR1 and CDR2: MNHEY and SMNVEV (reference sequence). The CDR3 is CASSLSSGSYNEQFF. DNA of the CDR3: TGTGCCAGCAGTTTAAGTAGCGGCTCCTACAATGAGCAGTTCTTC.

The chain combines TRBV5-6 with TRBJ2-3; 8 bases match TRBD2. Germline loops: CDR1 SGHDT, CDR2 YYEEEE. This CDR3 has 16 amino acids. V shed 3 bases and J 4 bases; nucleotides not matched to a gene: 10. The CDR3 region is CASSSTTAGVADTQYF. In DNA form, the CDR3 reads TGTGCCAGCAGCTCTACTACAGCGGGAGTTGCAGATACGCAGTATTTT.

V gene TRBV5-4 combines with J gene TRBJ2-2; TRBD2 matches 7 bases. V shed 4 bases and J 6 bases; nucleotides not matched to a gene: 6. This CDR3 is built from 14 residues. Germline V gene data show CDR1 as SGHNT and CDR2 as YYREEE (reference sequence). CDR3 sequence reads: CASSPGTNPGELFF. In nucleotides, the CDR3 is TGTGCCAGCAGCCCTGGGACTAATCCCGGGGAGCTGTTTTTT. Combining the CDR3 with reference TRBV5-4 and TRBJ2-2 gives the whole variable domain ETGVTQSPTHLIKTRGQQVTLRCSSQSGHNTVSWYQQALGQGPQFIFQYYREEENGRGNFPPRFSGLQFPNYSSELNVNALELDDSALYLCASSPGTNPGELFFGEGSRLTVL.

The chain recombines TRBV2 with TRBJ2-2, with D maybe TRBD2 (5 bases). Germline V gives CDR1 SNHLY, CDR2 FYNNEI. This CDR3 comprises 16 residues. Between the trimmed V and J ends, which lost 5 bases and 5 bases, there was a span of 18 bases. In nucleotides, the CDR3 is TGTGCCAGCAGTCAGACGGGGTCTAGCTCAACCGGGGAGCTGTTTTTT. Amino acid sequence: CASSQTGSSSTGELFF.

This sequence joins TRBV6-1 and TRBJ1-5, with 10 bases lining up with TRBD1. The trim removed 7 bases at V and 4 bases at J, leaving 7 bases unmatched. Germline V gene sequence: CDR1 MNHNS, CDR2 SASEGT. CDR3 length: 15 amino acids. CDR3 nucleotides: TGTGCCAGCAACCGACAGGGACAGGGGAATCAGCCCCAGCATTTT. It yields the protein CASNRQGQGNQPQHF.